The 11 T cell receptor beta chains below all came from one sample that was sequenced in a study of blood T cell repertoires in COVID-19. TCRdb's copy holds only in-frame clones and misses some; the assay was immunoSEQ multiplex PCR. This repertoire shows about 300,000 clones, approximately 89% found once; its top ten account for approximately 2%. Specimen: peripheral blood. The source is a woman in her twenties or thirties with COVID-19, enrolled during active disease.

V and J are TRBV7-9 and TRBJ2-7, with 7 bases matching TRBD1. There are 17 residues in the CDR3. Losses at the gene ends were 2 bases for V and 3 bases for J; bases not matched to a gene: 13. CDR1 and CDR2 from the germline V gene are SEHNR and FQNEAQ (reference sequence). CDR3 amino acids: CASSLPIPGQRVYEQYF. The CDR3, as DNA: TGTGCCAGCAGCTTACCAATACCGGGACAGAGGGTCTACGAGCAGTACTTC. Combining the CDR3 with reference TRBV7-9 and TRBJ2-7 gives the whole variable domain DTGVSQNPRHKITKRGQNVTFRCDPISEHNRLYWYRQTLGQGPEFLTYFQNEAQLEKSRLLSDRFSAERPKGSFSTLEIQRTEQGDSAMYLCASSLPIPGQRVYEQYFGPGTRLTVT.

The V call is TRBV18, the J call TRBJ2-2; tentatively, D is TRBD2 (5 bases). V gave up 0 bases and J gave up 1 base, with 9 bases separating them. The CDR3 length is 16 residues. Germline CDR1 KGHSH, CDR2 LQKENI. CDR3 nucleotides: TGTGCCAGCTCACCACCGGTTGGGAGGAACACCGGGGAGCTGTTTTTT. It codes for CASSPPVGRNTGELFF.

The count of this clone is one. The chain couples TRBV5-6 to TRBJ1-2; D might be TRBD1 (6 bases). Germline loops: CDR1 SGHDT, CDR2 YYEEEE. The length of the CDR3 is 15 residues. Trimming removed 4 bases from V and 4 bases from J, with 17 bases in between. This CDR3 is CASSPRGAGVYGYTF. CDR3 nucleotides: TGTGCCAGCAGCCCCCGGGGAGCAGGGGTCTATGGCTACACCTTC.

The V and J genes are TRBV6-1 and TRBJ1-6; D is perhaps TRBD1 (5 bases). There are 15 residues in the CDR3. Germline values: CDR1 MNHNS, CDR2 SASEGT. The ends were cut back, 2 bases at V and 0 bases at J, with 5 bases in the middle. CDR3 in DNA: TGTGCCAGCAGTGAAAGGGGCTCCTATAATTCACCCCTCCACTTT. This translates into CASSERGSYNSPLHF.

The CDR3 DNA reads as TGCGCCAGCAGCTCGACAGGGGTAGCTGAAAAACTGTTTTTT. Residues: CASSSTGVAEKLFF. J is TRBJ1-4 and V is TRBV5-1, with 8 bases identical to TRBD1. CDR3 length: 14 residues. With 3 bases clipped from V and 7 bases from J, the junction kept 5 bases outside the gene matches. Germline V gene data show CDR1 as SGHRS and CDR2 as YFSETQ.

This clone showed up just once. The chain couples TRBV19 to TRBJ2-1, with 10 nucleotides matching TRBD2. The germline CDR1 and CDR2 sequences are LNHDA and SQIVND (reference sequence). With 6 bases clipped from V and 8 bases from J, the junction kept 10 bases outside the gene matches. The CDR3 runs 15 residues. The CDR3 protein is CASSRLAGEGDEQFF. The CDR3 DNA sequence: TGTGCCAGTAGCCGTCTAGCGGGAGAAGGGGATGAGCAGTTCTTC.

This clone was counted once. V is TRBV7-2 and J is TRBJ1-2; a weak D match, TRBD1 (5 bases). V was clipped by 3 bases and J by 8 bases, with 19 bases between them. Germline V lookup: CDR1 SGHTA, CDR2 FQGNSA. The CDR3 is 15 residues long. CDR3 protein: CASSFNLREAVGYTF. CDR3 nucleotide sequence: TGTGCCAGCAGCTTCAATCTCAGGGAGGCGGTGGGCTACACCTTC.

This chain uses TRBV28 with TRBJ1-5, with D perhaps matching TRBD1 (5 bases). The CDR3 is 16 residues long. V dropped 6 bases and J dropped 0 bases, with 15 bases sitting between them. Germline values: CDR1 MDHEN, CDR2 SYDVKM. The CDR3 loop reads CASRGYQGYSNQPQHF. The CDR3, as DNA: TGTGCCAGCAGGGGGTATCAGGGATATAGCAATCAGCCCCAGCATTTT. The variable domain in full, completed from reference TRBV28 and TRBJ1-5, reads DVKVTQSSRYLVKRTGEKVFLECVQDMDHENMFWYRQDPGLGLRLIYFSYDVKMKEKGDIPEGYSVSREKKERFSLILESASTNQTSMYLCASRGYQGYSNQPQHFGDGTRLSIL.

CDR3 DNA sequence: TGTGCCAGCAGGAGGACAGCCAATTCACCCCTCCACTTT. This codes for CASRRTANSPLHF. The chain recombines TRBV28 with TRBJ1-6; maybe TRBD1 (6 bases). CDR1 is MDHEN and CDR2 is SYDVKM in the germline V gene. The CDR3 length is 13 residues. The germline V and J ends were trimmed by 6 bases and 7 bases, with 10 bases remaining between them.

The chain is built from TRBV3-1 (or the pseudogene TRBV3-2) and TRBJ2-3; a weak D match, TRBD1 (6 bases). Trimming stripped 2 bases from V and 0 bases from J, with 12 bases between. CDR1 LGHDT and CDR2 YNNKEL come from the germline V gene (reference sequence). This CDR3 is 16 amino acids long. In nucleotides, the CDR3 is TGTGCCAGCAGCCAAACCTGGACAGAAAGCACAGATACGCAGTATTTT. Translating gives CASSQTWTESTDTQYF.

This chain uses TRBV7-9 with TRBJ1-2; 8 bases fit TRBD1. V gave up 4 bases and J gave up 5 bases; unmatched junction bases: 12. Germline assignment: CDR1 SEHNR and CDR2 FQNEAQ (reference sequence). The CDR3 is made up of 16 amino acids. The CDR3 loop reads CASSSYRDRFGYGYTF. For the CDR3, the DNA is TGTGCCAGCAGCTCCTACCGGGACAGGTTTGGGTATGGCTACACCTTC.